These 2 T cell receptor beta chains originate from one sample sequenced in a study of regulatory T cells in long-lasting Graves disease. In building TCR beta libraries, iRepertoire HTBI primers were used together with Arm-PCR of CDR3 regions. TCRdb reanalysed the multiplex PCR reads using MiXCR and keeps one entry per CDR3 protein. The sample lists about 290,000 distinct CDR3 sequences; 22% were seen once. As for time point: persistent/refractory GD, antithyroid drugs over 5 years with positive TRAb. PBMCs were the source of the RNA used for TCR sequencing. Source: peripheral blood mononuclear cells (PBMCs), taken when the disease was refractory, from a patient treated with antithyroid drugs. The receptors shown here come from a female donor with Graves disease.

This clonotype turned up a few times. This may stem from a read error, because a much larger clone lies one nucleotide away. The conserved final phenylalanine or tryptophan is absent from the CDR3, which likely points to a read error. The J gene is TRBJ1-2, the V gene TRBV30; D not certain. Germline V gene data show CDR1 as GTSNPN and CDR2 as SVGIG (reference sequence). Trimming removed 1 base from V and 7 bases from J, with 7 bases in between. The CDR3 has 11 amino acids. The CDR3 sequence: CAWSGGLGYTL. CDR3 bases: TGTGCCTGGAGTGGAGGACTTGGCTACACCCTC.

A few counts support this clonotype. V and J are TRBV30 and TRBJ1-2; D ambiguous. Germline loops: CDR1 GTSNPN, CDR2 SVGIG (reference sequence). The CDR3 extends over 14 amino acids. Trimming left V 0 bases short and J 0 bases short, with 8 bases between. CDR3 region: CAWSVRRTNYGYTF. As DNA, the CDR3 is TGTGCCTGGAGTGTCAGGAGAACTAACTATGGCTACACCTTC.